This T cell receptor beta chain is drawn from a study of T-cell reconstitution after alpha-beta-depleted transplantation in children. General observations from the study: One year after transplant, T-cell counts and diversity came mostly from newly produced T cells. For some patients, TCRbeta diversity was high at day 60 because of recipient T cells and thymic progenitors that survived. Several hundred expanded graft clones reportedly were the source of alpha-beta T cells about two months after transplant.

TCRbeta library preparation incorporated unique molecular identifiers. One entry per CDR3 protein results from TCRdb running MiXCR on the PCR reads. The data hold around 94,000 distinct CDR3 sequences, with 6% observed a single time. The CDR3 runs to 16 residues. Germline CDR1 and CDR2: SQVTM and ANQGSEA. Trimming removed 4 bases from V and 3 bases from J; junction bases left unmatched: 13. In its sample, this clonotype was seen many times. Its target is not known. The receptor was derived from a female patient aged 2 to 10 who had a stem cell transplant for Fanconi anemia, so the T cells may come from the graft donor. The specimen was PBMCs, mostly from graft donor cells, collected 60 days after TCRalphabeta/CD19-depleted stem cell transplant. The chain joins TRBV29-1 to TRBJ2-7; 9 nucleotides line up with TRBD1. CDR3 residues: CSVVYTGTGKNYEQYF. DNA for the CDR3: TGCAGCGTTGTCTACACCGGGACAGGGAAGAACTACGAGCAGTACTTC.